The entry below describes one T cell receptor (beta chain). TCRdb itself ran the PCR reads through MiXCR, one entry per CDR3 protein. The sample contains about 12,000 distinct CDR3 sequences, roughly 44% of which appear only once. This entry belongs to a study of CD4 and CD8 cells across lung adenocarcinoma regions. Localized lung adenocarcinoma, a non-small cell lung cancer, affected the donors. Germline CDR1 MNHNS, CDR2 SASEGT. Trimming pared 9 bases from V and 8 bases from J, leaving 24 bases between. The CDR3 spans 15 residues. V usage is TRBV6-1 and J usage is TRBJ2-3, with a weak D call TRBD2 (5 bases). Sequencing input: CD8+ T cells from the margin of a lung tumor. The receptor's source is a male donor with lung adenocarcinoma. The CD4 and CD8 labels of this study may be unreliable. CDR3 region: CARSSQAGSTGTQYF. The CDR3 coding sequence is TGTGCCAGGAGCTCCCAGGCTGGGAGCACCGGTACGCAGTATTTT.